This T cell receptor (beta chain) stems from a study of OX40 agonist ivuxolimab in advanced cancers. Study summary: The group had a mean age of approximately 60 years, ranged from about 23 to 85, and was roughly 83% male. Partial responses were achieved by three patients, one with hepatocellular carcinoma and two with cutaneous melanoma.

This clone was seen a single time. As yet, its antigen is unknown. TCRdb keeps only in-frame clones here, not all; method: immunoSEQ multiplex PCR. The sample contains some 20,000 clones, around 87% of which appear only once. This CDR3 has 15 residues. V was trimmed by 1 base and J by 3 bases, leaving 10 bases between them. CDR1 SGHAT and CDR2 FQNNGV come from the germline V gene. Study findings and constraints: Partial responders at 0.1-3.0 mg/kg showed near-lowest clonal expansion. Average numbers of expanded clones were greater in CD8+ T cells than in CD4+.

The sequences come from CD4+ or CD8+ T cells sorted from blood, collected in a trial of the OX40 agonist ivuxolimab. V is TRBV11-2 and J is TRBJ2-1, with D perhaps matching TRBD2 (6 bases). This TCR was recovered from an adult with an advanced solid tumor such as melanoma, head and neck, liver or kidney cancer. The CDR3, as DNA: TGTGCCAGCAGCTTAGTCTTAGCGGACTACAATGAGCAGTTCTTC. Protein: CASSLVLADYNEQFF.